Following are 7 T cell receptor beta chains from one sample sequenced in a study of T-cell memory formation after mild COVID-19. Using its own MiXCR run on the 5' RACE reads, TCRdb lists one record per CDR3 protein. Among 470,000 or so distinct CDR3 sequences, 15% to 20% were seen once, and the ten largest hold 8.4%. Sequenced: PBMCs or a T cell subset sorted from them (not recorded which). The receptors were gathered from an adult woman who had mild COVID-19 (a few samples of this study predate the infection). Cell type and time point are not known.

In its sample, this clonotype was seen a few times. The CDR3 spells CASSEGRPGTEAFF. In DNA form, the CDR3 reads TGCGCCAGCAGCGAGGGACGGCCGGGAACTGAAGCTTTCTTT. The chain uses TRBV5-1 and TRBJ1-1; D might be TRBD1 (5 bases). The length of the CDR3 is 14 residues. Germline CDR1 is SGHRS and CDR2 is YFSETQ. V lost 4 bases and J lost 5, with 15 bases in between.

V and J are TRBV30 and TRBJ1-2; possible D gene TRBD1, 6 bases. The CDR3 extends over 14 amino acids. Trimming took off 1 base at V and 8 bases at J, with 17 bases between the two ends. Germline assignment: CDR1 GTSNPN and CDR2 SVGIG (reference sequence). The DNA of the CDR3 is TGTGCCTGGAGTGCCTCCCCCGGGGGCCTAGGCTACACCTTC. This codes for CAWSASPGGLGYTF.

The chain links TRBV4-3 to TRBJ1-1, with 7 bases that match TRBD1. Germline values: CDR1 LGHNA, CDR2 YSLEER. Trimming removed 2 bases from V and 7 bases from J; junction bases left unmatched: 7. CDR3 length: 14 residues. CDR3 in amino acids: CASSQSRGPGEAFF. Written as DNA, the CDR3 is TGCGCCAGCAGCCAATCAAGGGGGCCGGGTGAAGCTTTCTTT.

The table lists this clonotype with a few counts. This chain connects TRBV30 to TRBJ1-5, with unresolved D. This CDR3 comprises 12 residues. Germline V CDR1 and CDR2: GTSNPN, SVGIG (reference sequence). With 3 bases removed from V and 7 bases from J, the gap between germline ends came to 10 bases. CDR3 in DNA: TGTGCCTGGAGACAGCCTGGGCAGCCCCAGCATTTT. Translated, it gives CAWRQPGQPQHF.

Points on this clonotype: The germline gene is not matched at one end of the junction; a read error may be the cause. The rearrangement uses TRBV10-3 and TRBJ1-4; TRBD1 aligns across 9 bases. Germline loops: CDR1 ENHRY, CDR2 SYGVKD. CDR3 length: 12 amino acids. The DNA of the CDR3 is TGTGCCATCAGTCAGGACAGGGGAGGAGCAAAATTT. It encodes CAISQDRGGAKF.

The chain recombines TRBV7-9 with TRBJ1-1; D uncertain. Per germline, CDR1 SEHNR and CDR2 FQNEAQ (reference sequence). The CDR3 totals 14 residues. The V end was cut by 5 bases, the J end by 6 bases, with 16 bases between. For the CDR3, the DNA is TGTGCCAGCAGCGAGATGTCGGGTCGCCCTGAAGCTTTCTTT. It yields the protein CASSEMSGRPEAFF. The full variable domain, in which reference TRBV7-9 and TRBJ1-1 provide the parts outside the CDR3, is DTGVSQNPRHKITKRGQNVTFRCDPISEHNRLYWYRQTLGQGPEFLTYFQNEAQLEKSRLLSDRFSAERPKGSFSTLEIQRTEQGDSAMYLCASSEMSGRPEAFFGQGTRLTVV.

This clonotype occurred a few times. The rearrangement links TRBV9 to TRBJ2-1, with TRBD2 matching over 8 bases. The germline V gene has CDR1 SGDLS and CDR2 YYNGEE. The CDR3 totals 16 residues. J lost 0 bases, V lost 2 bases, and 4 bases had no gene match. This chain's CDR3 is CASSVLSGNSYNEQFF. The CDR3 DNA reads TGTGCCAGCAGCGTGCTTAGCGGGAACTCCTACAATGAGCAGTTCTTC.